In this sample, the clone carrying this T cell receptor (beta chain) turned up a few times. This sample was included in a study of shared T cell receptors in the human thymus. Produced via immunoSEQ multiplex PCR; TCRdb's table is partial and in-frame only. The table lists more than 550,000 clones, approximately 83% of them singletons. The CDR3 contains 15 residues. CDR1 is SEHNR, CDR2 FQNEAQ, per germline (reference sequence). Trimming pared 3 bases from V and 4 bases from J, leaving 15 bases between. These data were likewise used in another study, on human thymus T cells. That work states: Immunologically healthy infants in Finland undergoing congenital heart defect surgery were the donors. Thymic resections from corrective heart surgery supplied the tissue. The authors found apparently biased V and J gene usage in thymic and blood repertoires. Related work showed strongly overlapping thymic repertoires across unrelated individuals.

The sequencing input was thymocytes. V and J are TRBV7-9 and TRBJ1-1; D gene uncertain. This receptor was obtained from a girl under three years old with a congenital heart defect. The CDR3 reads CASSFYREGSTEAFF. For the CDR3, the DNA is TGTGCCAGCAGCTTCTACCGCGAAGGGAGCACTGAAGCTTTCTTT.